The TCR beta chain described here comes from a study of cytomegalovirus exposure and HLA in healthy donors. The study, taken as a whole, reports: When a later analysis was performed, an Asian-associated ancestry cluster reportedly had fewer N-insertions than the roughly 670-donor mean. Per published reports, the classifier diagnosed cytomegalovirus status with high specificity and sensitivity.

On this clone itself: No antigen is known for it.

The study ran its PCR with 60 Vbeta and 13 Jbeta primers. This table comes from immunoSEQ multiplex PCR, and its TCRdb copy is limited to in-frame clones, with some not included. This table has 140,000 or so clones, roughly 80% appearing once. CDR3 length equals 14 residues. Germline loops: CDR1 MDHEN, CDR2 SYDVKM. V shed 10 bases, J shed 6 bases, and the junction held 15 bases outside the gene matches. The clonotype originates from a male donor in good health and CMV-seronegative. The sample taken for sequencing was PBMCs. The gene calls are TRBV28 and TRBJ2-7; TRBD1 aligns across 7 bases. CDR3 DNA sequence: TGTGCCACCTGCGGCGCGACAGGGTTTCGCGAGCAGTACTTC. This codes for CATCGATGFREQYF.